These 2 T cell receptor beta chains came from one sample sequenced in a study of T cells in Graves' hyperthyroidism and ophthalmopathy. Amplification targeted TCR beta CDR3 regions from RNA transcripts. First-round RT-PCR with HTBI primers amplified the TCR CDR3 region. MiXCR was run by TCRdb on the multiplex PCR reads, yielding one entry per CDR3 protein. The table records around 660,000 distinct CDR3 sequences, about 45% of them present only once. The sample was peripheral blood or thyroid tissue (not recorded which). The receptors come from an adult man with Graves' disease, either hyperthyroidism or ophthalmopathy (not recorded which).

As regards this clonotype: At one of its ends the junction is not consistent with the germline gene, which may arise from a read error. The chain has TRBV29-1 and TRBJ2-7, with 13 bases fitting TRBD2. The CDR3 totals 16 residues. CDR1 and CDR2 from the germline V gene are SQVTM and ANQGSEA. The DNA for the CDR3 is TGCAGCGCTGAACTAGCGGGAGGGCCGTACTCCTACGAGCAGTACTTC. Its translation is CSAELAGGPYSYEQYF.

V gene TRBV7-8 combines with J gene TRBJ1-6; D is ambiguous. Germline lookup yields CDR1 SGHVS and CDR2 FQNEAQ. The CDR3 is 16 residues long. V was cut by 6 bases and J by 8 bases, with 20 bases left in between. CDR3 residues: CASSGFSDRRYSPLHF. CDR3 bases: TGTGCCAGCAGTGGTTTCTCGGACCGGCGGTATTCACCCCTCCACTTT.